This entry describes one TCR beta chain. No antigen is known for it. CDR1 is SQVTM, CDR2 ANQGSEA, per germline. The CDR3 is 14 amino acids. J gave up 4 bases and V 7 bases, and 7 bases lay outside the gene matches. Method: immunoSEQ multiplex PCR; TCRdb's copy keeps in-frame clones and lacks some. The sample has some 150,000 clones; 70% to 90% are singletons. This specimen comes from a study of T cell responses to AZD1222 COVID-19 vaccine. Overall study findings and caveats: In a largely white British group with more females than males, clonal diversity was possibly underestimated. CD4 TCRs covered the whole spike, strongest at regions 160-218 and 743-854. Unmutated variant regions are reportedly the target of nearly half of TCRs that are spike-specific.

This chain connects TRBV29-1 to TRBJ2-6, with 7 bases that match TRBD2. This receptor was identified in an adult who received the AZD1222 COVID-19 vaccine. This sample comprised peripheral blood, obtained 28 days after the second AZD1222 dose. CDR3 region: CSAMAGVGANVLTF. In DNA, the CDR3 is TGCAGCGCCATGGCGGGGGTCGGGGCCAACGTCCTGACTTTC.